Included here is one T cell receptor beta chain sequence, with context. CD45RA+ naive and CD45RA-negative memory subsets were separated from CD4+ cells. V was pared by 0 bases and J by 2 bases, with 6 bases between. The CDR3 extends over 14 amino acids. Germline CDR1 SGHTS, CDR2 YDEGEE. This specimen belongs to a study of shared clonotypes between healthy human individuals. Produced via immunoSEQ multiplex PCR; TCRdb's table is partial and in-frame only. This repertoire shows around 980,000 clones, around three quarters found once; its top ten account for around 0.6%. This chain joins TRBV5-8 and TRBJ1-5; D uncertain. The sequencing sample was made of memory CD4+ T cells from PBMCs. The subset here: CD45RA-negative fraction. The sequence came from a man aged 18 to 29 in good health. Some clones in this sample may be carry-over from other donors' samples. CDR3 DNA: TGTGCCAGCAGCTTGGAAGTTGGCAATCAGCCCCAGCATTTT. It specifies CASSLEVGNQPQHF.